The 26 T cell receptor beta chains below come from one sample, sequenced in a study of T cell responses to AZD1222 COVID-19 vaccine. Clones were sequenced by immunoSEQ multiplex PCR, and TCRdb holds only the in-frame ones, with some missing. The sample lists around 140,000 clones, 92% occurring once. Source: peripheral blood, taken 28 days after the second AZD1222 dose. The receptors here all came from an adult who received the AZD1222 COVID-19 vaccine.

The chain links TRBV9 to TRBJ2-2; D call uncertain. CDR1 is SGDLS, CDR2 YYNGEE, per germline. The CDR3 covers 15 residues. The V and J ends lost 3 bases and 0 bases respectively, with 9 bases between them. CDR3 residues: CASSEVSSNTGELFF. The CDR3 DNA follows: TGTGCCAGCAGCGAAGTGTCCTCGAACACCGGGGAGCTGTTTTTT. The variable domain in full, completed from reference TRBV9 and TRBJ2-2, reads DSGVTQTPKHLITATGQRVTLRCSPRSGDLSVYWYQQSLDQGLQFLIQYYNGEERAKGNILERFSAQQFPDLHSELNLSSLELGDSALYFCASSEVSSNTGELFFGEGSRLTVL.

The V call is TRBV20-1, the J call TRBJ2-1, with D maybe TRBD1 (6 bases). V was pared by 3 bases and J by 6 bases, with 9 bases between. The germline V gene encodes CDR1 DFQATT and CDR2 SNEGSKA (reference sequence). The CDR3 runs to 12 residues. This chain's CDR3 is CSASSRGNEQFF. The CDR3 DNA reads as TGCAGTGCTAGTAGCAGGGGCAATGAGCAGTTCTTC.

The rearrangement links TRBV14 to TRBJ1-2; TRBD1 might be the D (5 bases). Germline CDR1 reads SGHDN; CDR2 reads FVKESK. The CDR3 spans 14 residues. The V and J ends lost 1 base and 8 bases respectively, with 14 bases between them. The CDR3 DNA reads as TGTGCCAGCAGCCAAGTCTCCGGGGCCGGGGGCTACACCTTC. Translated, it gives CASSQVSGAGGYTF.

DNA of the CDR3: TGTGCCAGCAGCCCCGGGACAGCCAACTTCTATGGCTACACCTTC. It encodes CASSPGTANFYGYTF. This rearrangement joins TRBV6-6 to TRBJ1-2; 7 bases agree with TRBD1. The CDR3 is made up of 15 amino acids. CDR1 and CDR2 from the germline V gene are MNHNY and SVGAGI (reference sequence). V lost 6 bases and J lost 4; bases outside the gene matches: 11.

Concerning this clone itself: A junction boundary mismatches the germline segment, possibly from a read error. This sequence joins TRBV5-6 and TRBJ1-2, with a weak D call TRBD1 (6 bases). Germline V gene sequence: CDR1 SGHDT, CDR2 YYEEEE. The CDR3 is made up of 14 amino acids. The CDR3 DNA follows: TGTGCCAGTAGCTTGTCAGGGGCCAACTATGGCTACACCTTC. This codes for CASSLSGANYGYTF.

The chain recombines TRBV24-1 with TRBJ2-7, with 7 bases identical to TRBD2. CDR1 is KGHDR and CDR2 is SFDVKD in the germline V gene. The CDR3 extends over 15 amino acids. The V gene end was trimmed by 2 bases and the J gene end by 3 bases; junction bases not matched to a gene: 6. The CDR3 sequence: CATSDSPGGSYEQYF. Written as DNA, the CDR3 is TGTGCCACCAGTGATTCCCCCGGGGGGAGCTACGAGCAGTACTTC.

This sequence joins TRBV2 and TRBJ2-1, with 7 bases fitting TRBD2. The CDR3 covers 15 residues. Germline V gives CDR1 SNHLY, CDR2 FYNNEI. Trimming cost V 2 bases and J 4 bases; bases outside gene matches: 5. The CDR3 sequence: CASSEQAGIYNEQFF. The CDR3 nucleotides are TGTGCCAGCAGTGAACAAGCGGGAATTTACAATGAGCAGTTCTTC.

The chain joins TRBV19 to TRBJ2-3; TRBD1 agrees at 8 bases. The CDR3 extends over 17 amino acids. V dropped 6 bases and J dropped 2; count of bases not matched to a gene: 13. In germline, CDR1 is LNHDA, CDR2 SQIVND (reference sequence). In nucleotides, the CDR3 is TGTGCCAGTAGGCGTACAGGGGGTGTCCTTCTCACAGATACGCAGTATTTT. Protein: CASRRTGGVLLTDTQYF.

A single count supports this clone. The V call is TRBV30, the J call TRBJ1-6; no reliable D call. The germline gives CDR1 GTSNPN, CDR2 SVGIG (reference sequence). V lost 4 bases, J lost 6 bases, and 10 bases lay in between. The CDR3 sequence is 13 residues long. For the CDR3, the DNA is TGTGCCTGGACGTCTGAGAGTAATTCACCCCTCCACTTT. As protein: CAWTSESNSPLHF.

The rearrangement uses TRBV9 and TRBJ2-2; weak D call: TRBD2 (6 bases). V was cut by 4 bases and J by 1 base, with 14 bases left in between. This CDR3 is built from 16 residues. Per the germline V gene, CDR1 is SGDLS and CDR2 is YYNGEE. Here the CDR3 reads CASSPVGGENTGELFF. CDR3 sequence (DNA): TGTGCCAGCAGCCCCGTGGGCGGGGAGAACACCGGGGAGCTGTTTTTT.

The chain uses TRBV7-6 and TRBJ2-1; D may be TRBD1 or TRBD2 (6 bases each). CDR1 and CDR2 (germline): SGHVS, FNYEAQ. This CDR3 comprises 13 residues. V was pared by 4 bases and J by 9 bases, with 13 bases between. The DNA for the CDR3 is TGTGCCAGCAGCTCAATCCCGGGGGCTGAGCAGTTCTTC. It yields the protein CASSSIPGAEQFF.

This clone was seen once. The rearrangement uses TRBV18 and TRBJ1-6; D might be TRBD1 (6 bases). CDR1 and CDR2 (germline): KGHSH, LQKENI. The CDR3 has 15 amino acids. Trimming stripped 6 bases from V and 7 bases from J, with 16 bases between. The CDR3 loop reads CASSLERGPNSPLHF. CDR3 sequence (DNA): TGTGCCAGCTCTCTGGAACGGGGGCCCAATTCACCCCTCCACTTT.

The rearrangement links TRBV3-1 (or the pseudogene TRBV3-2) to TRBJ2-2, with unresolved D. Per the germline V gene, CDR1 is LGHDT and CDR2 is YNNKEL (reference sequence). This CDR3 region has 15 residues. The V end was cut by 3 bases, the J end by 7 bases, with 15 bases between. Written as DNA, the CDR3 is TGTGCCAGCAGCCAGACCAGAGGTGTTGGCGGGGAGCTGTTTTTT. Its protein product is CASSQTRGVGGELFF.

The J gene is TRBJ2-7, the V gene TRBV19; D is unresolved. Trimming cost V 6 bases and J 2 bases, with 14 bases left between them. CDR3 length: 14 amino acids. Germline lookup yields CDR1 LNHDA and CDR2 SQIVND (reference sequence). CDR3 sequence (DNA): TGTGCCAGTAGAATACAGTCGGGTCCCTACGAGCAGTACTTC. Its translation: CASRIQSGPYEQYF.

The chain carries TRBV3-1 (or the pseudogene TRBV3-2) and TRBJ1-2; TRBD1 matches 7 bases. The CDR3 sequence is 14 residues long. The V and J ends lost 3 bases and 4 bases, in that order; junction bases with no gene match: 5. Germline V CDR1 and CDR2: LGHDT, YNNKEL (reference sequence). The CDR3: CASSHRTGPYGYTF. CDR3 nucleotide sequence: TGTGCCAGCAGCCATCGGACAGGACCCTATGGCTACACCTTC.

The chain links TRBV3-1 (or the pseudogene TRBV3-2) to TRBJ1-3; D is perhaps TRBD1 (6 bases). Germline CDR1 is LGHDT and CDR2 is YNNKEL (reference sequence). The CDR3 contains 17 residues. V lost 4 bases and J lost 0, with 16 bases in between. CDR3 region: CASSPRDTGYSGNTIYF. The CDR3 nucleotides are TGTGCCAGCAGCCCCAGGGACACAGGCTACTCTGGAAACACCATATATTTT.

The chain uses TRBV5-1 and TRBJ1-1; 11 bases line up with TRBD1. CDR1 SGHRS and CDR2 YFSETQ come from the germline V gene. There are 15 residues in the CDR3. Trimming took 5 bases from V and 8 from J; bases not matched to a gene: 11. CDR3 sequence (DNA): TGCGCCAGCAGACCATCGGACAGGGGGCGCTTGGAAGCTTTCTTT. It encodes CASRPSDRGRLEAFF.

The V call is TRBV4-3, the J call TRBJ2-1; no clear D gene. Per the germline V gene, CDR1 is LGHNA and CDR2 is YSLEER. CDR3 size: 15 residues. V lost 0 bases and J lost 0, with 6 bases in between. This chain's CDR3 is CASSQEASSYNEQFF. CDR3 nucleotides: TGCGCCAGCAGCCAAGAGGCCTCCTCCTACAATGAGCAGTTCTTC.

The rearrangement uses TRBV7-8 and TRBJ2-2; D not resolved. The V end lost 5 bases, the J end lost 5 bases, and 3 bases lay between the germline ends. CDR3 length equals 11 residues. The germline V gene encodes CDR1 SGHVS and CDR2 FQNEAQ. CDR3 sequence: CASSATGELFF. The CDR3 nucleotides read TGTGCCAGCAGCGCGACCGGGGAGCTGTTTTTT.

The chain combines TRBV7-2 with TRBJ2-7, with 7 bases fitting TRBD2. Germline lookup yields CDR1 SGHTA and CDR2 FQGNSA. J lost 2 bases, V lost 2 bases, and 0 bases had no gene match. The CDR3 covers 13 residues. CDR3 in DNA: TGTGCCAGCAGCTTACGGGGGGCCTACGAGCAGTACTTC. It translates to CASSLRGAYEQYF.

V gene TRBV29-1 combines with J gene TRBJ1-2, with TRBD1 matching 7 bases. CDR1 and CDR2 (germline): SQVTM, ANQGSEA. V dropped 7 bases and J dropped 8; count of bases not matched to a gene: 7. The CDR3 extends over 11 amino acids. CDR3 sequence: CSASDREGYTF. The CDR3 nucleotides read TGCAGCGCCTCCGACAGGGAAGGCTACACCTTC.

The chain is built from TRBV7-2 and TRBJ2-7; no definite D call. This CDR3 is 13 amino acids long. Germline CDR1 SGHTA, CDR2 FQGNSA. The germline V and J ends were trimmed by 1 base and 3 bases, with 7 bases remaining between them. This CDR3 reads CASSLVRYYEQYF. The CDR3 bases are TGTGCCAGCAGCTTAGTTCGGTACTACGAGCAGTACTTC.

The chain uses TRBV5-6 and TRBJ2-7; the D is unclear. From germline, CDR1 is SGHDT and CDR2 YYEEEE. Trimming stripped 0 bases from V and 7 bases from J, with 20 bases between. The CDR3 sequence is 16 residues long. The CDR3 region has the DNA TGTGCCAGCAGCTTGGCCCCGACGGTAGGTTATCGGGAGCAGTACTTC. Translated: CASSLAPTVGYREQYF.

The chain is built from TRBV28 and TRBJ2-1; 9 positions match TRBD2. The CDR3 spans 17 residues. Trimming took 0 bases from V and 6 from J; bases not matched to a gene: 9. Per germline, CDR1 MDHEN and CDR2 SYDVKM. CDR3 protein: CASSLWLGTSPINEQFF. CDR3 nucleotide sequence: TGTGCCAGCAGTTTATGGTTGGGGACTAGCCCGATCAATGAGCAGTTCTTC.

CDR3 loop: CASTNWGDGYTF. For the CDR3, the DNA is TGTGCCAGCACCAACTGGGGGGATGGCTACACCTTC. The V call is TRBV27, the J call TRBJ1-2, with a possible D match to TRBD1 (5 bases). Trimming removed 7 bases from V and 6 bases from J, with 12 bases in between. The CDR3 contains 12 residues. Germline-derived CDR1 and CDR2 are MNHEY and SMNVEV (reference sequence).

This CDR3 reads CASSEAGLAGGNYEQYF. The CDR3 DNA is TGTGCCAGCAGCGAAGCAGGACTAGCGGGAGGAAACTACGAGCAGTACTTC. The rearrangement joins TRBV28 to TRBJ2-7, with 14 bases that match TRBD2. J gave up 3 bases and V 6 bases, and 10 bases lay outside the gene matches. This CDR3 is built from 17 residues. CDR1 and CDR2 from the germline V gene are MDHEN and SYDVKM.